This T cell receptor (beta chain) was profiled in a study of post-analysis software for immune sequencing data. About the research overall: Recorded disease courses covered relapsing-remitting, secondary progressive and progressive-relapsing multiple sclerosis. Some patients had no subtype annotation.

Trimming left V 8 bases short and J 3 bases short, with 11 bases between. CDR1 and CDR2 from the germline V gene are MNHEY and SMNVEV (reference sequence). The CDR3 loop spans 12 amino acids. Each TCR beta cDNA library carried unique molecular identifiers. TCRdb ran MiXCR on the PCR reads and lists one entry per CDR3 protein. The sample has 750,000 to 950,000 distinct CDR3 sequences, roughly 46% seen once; the top ten hold 4.9%. Overall study results and limits: There were five or six TRBV segments more frequent in patients than controls, and TRBV5-6, TRBV5-1 and TRBV20-1 were among them. Multiple sclerosis patients showed significantly lower normalized Chao1 diversity than controls did.

Worth noting for this clonotype: Its antigen is undetermined.

The sequenced sample was blood. The receptor comes from a girl aged 5 to 17 with multiple sclerosis. The chain recombines TRBV27 with TRBJ2-7; D assignment may be TRBD1 or TRBD2 (5 bases each). As DNA, the CDR3 is TGTGCCAGCGGGGCAGGACTCTACGAGCAGTACTTC. This codes for CASGAGLYEQYF.